This TCR beta chain was sequenced during a study of a mutant IDH1 vaccine in newly diagnosed glioma. Only in-frame clones appear in the TCRdb table, and some are missing; sequencing was by immunoSEQ multiplex PCR. The repertoire holds more than 25,000 clones, with roughly 90% as singletons. Germline V gene lookup returns CDR1 LNHDA and CDR2 SQIVND (reference sequence). CDR3 size: 15 residues. The V gene lost 3 bases and the J gene lost 0 bases, with 9 bases spanning the gap. Concerning this clone: Its antigen is as yet unknown.

As to time point: week 5, during vaccination. The investigators gave 300 ug of mutant IDH1 20-mer peptide in each vaccine dose, together with topical imiquimod. This receptor was obtained from a woman in her thirties or forties with glioma. Some clones in this sample may be carry-over from other donors' samples. The sequencing used peripheral blood mononuclear cells (PBMCs), collected from a glioma patient whose treatment included an IDH1 peptide vaccine. The chain recombines TRBV19 with TRBJ1-5; D unresolved. DNA for the CDR3: TGTGCCAGTAGTATTGCGGATGATAGCAATCAGCCCCAGCATTTT. It is translated as CASSIADDSNQPQHF.